The 29 T cell receptor beta chains reported below all come from one sample, sequenced in a study of CD8 T cell repertoires and HIV-1 epitope variants. The antigens these receptors bind are not known. TCRdb keeps only in-frame clones here, not all; method: immunoSEQ multiplex PCR. Among fewer than 6,000 clones, 65% to 80% were seen once, and the ten largest hold around 40%. The specimen was cultured CD8+ T cells derived from PBMCs. These receptors were collected from a male donor with HIV.

The chain employs TRBV21-1 and TRBJ2-3; the table's TRBD2 call for D was not verified on the DNA. TRBV21-1 is an annotated pseudogene. CDR3 length: 16 residues. The CDR3 here is CASSRGKTTITDTQYF. In DNA form, the CDR3 reads TGTGCCAGCAGCCGAGGGAAAACCACTATCACAGATACGCAGTATTTT.

The gene calls are TRBV4-1 and TRBJ2-7, with 12 bases aligning to TRBD2. Unmatched junction bases numbered 7, after V lost 4 bases and J lost 6 bases. This CDR3 is built from 15 residues. The germline CDR1 and CDR2 sequences are MGHRA and YSYEKL. CDR3 nucleotide sequence: TGCGCCAGCAGCCCTAGCGGGGGGGGGTCAGGCGAGCAGTACTTC. This gives the protein CASSPSGGGSGEQYF.

This clone has only a few counts. The V and J genes are TRBV5-1 and TRBJ2-1; 8 nucleotides match TRBD2. V was pared by 0 bases and J by 6 bases, with 5 bases of the junction left unmatched. Looked up from germline, CDR1 is SGHRS and CDR2 is YFSETQ. The CDR3 consists of 15 residues. The CDR3 nucleotides are TGCGCCAGCAGCTTGGCGGGACTAGGGGGCAATGAGCAGTTCTTC. Translated, it gives CASSLAGLGGNEQFF.

The chain couples TRBV5-4 to TRBJ1-5, with D perhaps TRBD1 (5 bases). Germline CDR1 and CDR2: SGHNT and YYREEE (reference sequence). The length of the CDR3 is 15 residues. V was clipped by 0 bases and J by 4 bases, with 11 bases between them. DNA for the CDR3: TGTGCCAGCAGCTTGGGGTGGGGGACGAATCAGCCCCAGCATTTT. Protein sequence: CASSLGWGTNQPQHF.

The rearrangement joins TRBV5-1 to TRBJ1-5; D might be TRBD1 (5 bases). The CDR3 contains 15 residues. The V and J ends lost 4 bases and 6 bases respectively, with 17 bases between them. Per germline, CDR1 SGHRS and CDR2 YFSETQ. The DNA of the CDR3 is TGCGCCAGCAGCCCAACAACCGGGACGGGTCAGCCCCAGCATTTT. Its protein is CASSPTTGTGQPQHF.

The rearrangement joins TRBV5-4 to TRBJ2-1, with 7 nucleotides matching TRBD2. This CDR3 comprises 15 residues. Germline CDR1 SGHNT, CDR2 YYREEE (reference sequence). The trim removed 5 bases at V and 2 bases at J, leaving 7 bases unmatched. CDR3 sequence reads: CASSLAGEAYNEQFF. The CDR3, as DNA: TGTGCCAGCAGTCTTGCGGGAGAGGCCTACAATGAGCAGTTCTTC.

The J gene is TRBJ1-1, the V gene TRBV6-5; possibly TRBD1 for D (6 bases). Germline CDR1 is MNHEY and CDR2 is SVGAGI. Between the trimmed V and J ends, which lost 2 bases and 1 base, there was a span of 11 bases. The CDR3 runs to 15 residues. The CDR3 here is CASSYEWGQNTEAFF. CDR3 nucleotides: TGTGCCAGCAGTTACGAGTGGGGACAGAACACTGAAGCTTTCTTT.

Of note for this clone: Its ends do not fully match the called genes, so a read error is possible. This rearrangement joins TRBV6-1 to TRBJ2-1, with a weak D call TRBD2 (6 bases). The CDR3 is 15 amino acids. Germline CDR1 reads MNHNS; CDR2 reads SASEGT. The CDR3 DNA reads TGTGCCAGCAGGGAAGCAGCCGGGACTTCAAACGAGCAGTTCTTC. Translated, it gives CASREAAGTSNEQFF.

This clone appeared once. The chain uses TRBV19 and TRBJ2-7; TRBD1 might be the D (6 bases). The V gene's germline CDR1 is LNHDA and CDR2 SQIVND (reference sequence). The CDR3 is 15 residues long. V was pared by 3 bases and J by 3 bases, with 15 bases between. In nucleotides, the CDR3 is TGTGCCAGTAGTATTGGGGACAAGCCCGTCTACGAGCAGTACTTC. It codes for CASSIGDKPVYEQYF.

CDR3 loop: CAWSLGTSGGDDTQYF. CDR3 DNA sequence: TGTGCCTGGAGTCTCGGGACTAGCGGGGGGGATGATACGCAGTATTTT. This sequence joins TRBV30 and TRBJ2-3; 16 nucleotides line up with TRBD2. CDR3 size: 16 residues. The germline gives CDR1 GTSNPN, CDR2 SVGIG (reference sequence). The J segment lost 6 bases and the V segment lost 2 bases, leaving 5 bases of the junction unmatched.

The chain links TRBV30 to TRBJ2-2, with 9 bases aligning to TRBD2. Germline CDR1 reads GTSNPN; CDR2 reads SVGIG (reference sequence). This CDR3 spans 13 amino acids. V was clipped by 0 bases and J by 7 bases; unmatched bases: 0. CDR3 in DNA: TGTGCCTGGAGTGTAGCGGGGGGCGGGGAGCTGTTTTTT. This sequence encodes CAWSVAGGGELFF.

There are a few counts of this clone. The genes are TRBV6-6 and TRBJ1-1; D is ambiguous. The germline CDR1 and CDR2 sequences are MNHNY and SVGAGI (reference sequence). CDR3 length equals 15 residues. The V and J ends lost 5 bases and 0 bases respectively, with 13 bases between them. The CDR3 reads CASSLVEGLNTEAFF. CDR3 sequence (DNA): TGTGCCAGCAGTCTAGTAGAGGGCCTGAACACTGAAGCTTTCTTT.

This chain connects TRBV5-5 to TRBJ2-3; no reliable D call. The V end was cut by 4 bases, the J end by 0 bases, with 18 bases between. The CDR3 is 17 amino acids. Per germline, CDR1 SGHKS and CDR2 YYEKEE (reference sequence). The CDR3: CASSPDPRSLSTDTQYF. The CDR3 nucleotides are TGTGCCAGCAGCCCGGACCCCCGGAGCCTCAGCACAGATACGCAGTATTTT.

The V call is TRBV29-1, the J call TRBJ1-3; TRBD1 matches at 7 bases. V dropped 4 bases and J dropped 1; count of bases not matched to a gene: 4. Looked up from germline, CDR1 is SQVTM and CDR2 is ANQGSEA. The CDR3 is 14 amino acids. CDR3 DNA sequence: TGCAGCGTTGTGACAGGGCAGTCTGGAAACACCATATATTTT. It specifies CSVVTGQSGNTIYF.

The chain is built from TRBV28 and TRBJ1-5, with D hard to call. V lost 6 bases and J lost 1, with 10 bases in between. The CDR3 consists of 14 residues. In germline, CDR1 is MDHEN, CDR2 SYDVKM. The CDR3: CASRREMSNQPQHF. The CDR3 DNA follows: TGTGCCAGCAGGAGGGAGATGAGCAATCAGCCCCAGCATTTT.

This rearrangement joins TRBV11-2 to TRBJ1-6; 8 bases are shared with TRBD1. This CDR3 has 13 amino acids. The V gene's germline CDR1 is SGHAT and CDR2 FQNNGV. V was pared by 1 base and J by 12 bases, with 2 bases of the junction left unmatched. The CDR3 here is CASSLGQGLPLHF. DNA for the CDR3: TGTGCCAGCAGCTTAGGACAGGGGTTACCCCTCCACTTT.

In this sample, this clone is hyperexpanded. The CDR3 region has the DNA TGTGCCAGCAGTTCAGATGTCTCGGCCTACGAGCAGTACTTC. Translation: CASSSDVSAYEQYF. V and J are TRBV27 and TRBJ2-7; D remains ambiguous. The ends were cut back, 4 bases at V and 2 bases at J, with 12 bases in the middle. The length of the CDR3 is 14 residues. Germline-derived CDR1 and CDR2 are MNHEY and SMNVEV (reference sequence).

The chain recombines TRBV28 with TRBJ2-7; D tentatively fits TRBD1 or TRBD2 (5 bases each). V lost 5 bases and J 3 bases, leaving 14 bases between the germline ends. The CDR3 consists of 14 residues. Germline-derived CDR1 and CDR2 are MDHEN and SYDVKM. The CDR3: CASSPFRDRYEQYF. The CDR3 bases are TGTGCCAGCAGTCCGTTCCGGGACCGCTACGAGCAGTACTTC.

The chain combines TRBV7-9 with TRBJ2-1; either TRBD1 or TRBD2 may supply D (5 bases each). CDR1 SEHNR and CDR2 FQNEAQ come from the germline V gene (reference sequence). The V and J ends lost 3 bases and 9 bases respectively, with 21 bases between them. The CDR3 totals 16 residues. This CDR3 is CASSFHLRGADSEQFF. CDR3 DNA: TGTGCCAGCAGCTTCCATTTGAGGGGAGCAGACAGTGAGCAGTTCTTC.

The V and J genes are TRBV7-8 and TRBJ1-1; tentative D call: TRBD1 (5 bases). The V end was cut by 0 bases, the J end by 0 bases, with 20 bases between. The CDR3 spans 19 residues. Germline CDR1 SGHVS, CDR2 FQNEAQ. This CDR3 reads CASSLAQKRRQPMNTEAFF. CDR3 DNA: TGTGCCAGCAGCTTAGCGCAGAAACGGAGACAGCCCATGAACACTGAAGCTTTCTTT.

This clone was seen a few times. The chain employs TRBV19 and TRBJ2-2; D perhaps matches TRBD2 (6 bases). Trimming removed 5 bases at V and 4 bases at J, with 14 bases between. CDR1 is LNHDA, CDR2 SQIVND, per germline (reference sequence). This CDR3 comprises 15 residues. The CDR3 loop reads CASSLWEVSTGELFF. CDR3 DNA: TGTGCCAGTAGTTTGTGGGAGGTTAGCACCGGGGAGCTGTTTTTT.

This clone was found once. The rearrangement uses TRBV2 and TRBJ2-1, with D unresolved. CDR1 and CDR2 from the germline V gene are SNHLY and FYNNEI. The length of the CDR3 is 12 residues. Deletions cut 8 bases from V and 6 bases from J, with 11 bases between. The CDR3 spells CASAWAINEQFF. The CDR3, as DNA: TGTGCCAGCGCCTGGGCGATCAATGAGCAGTTCTTC.

The genes are TRBV4-1 and TRBJ2-5; 11 bases map to TRBD2. V was clipped by 4 bases and J by 5 bases; unmatched bases: 18. This CDR3 comprises 19 residues. From germline, CDR1 is MGHRA and CDR2 YSYEKL. CDR3 protein: CASSLERQLAGVPEETQYF. The CDR3 nucleotides read TGCGCCAGCAGCCTCGAACGCCAACTAGCGGGAGTGCCGGAGGAGACCCAGTACTTC.

This clone was counted a single time. The chain uses TRBV10-3 and TRBJ2-1; tentative D call: TRBD1 (5 bases). This CDR3 has 15 amino acids. Trimming took 6 bases from V and 10 from J, leaving 22 bases between them. CDR1 is ENHRY and CDR2 is SYGVKD in the germline V gene. CDR3 protein: CAIRSHYLGESEQFF. DNA of the CDR3: TGTGCCATCAGGTCCCACTATCTAGGGGAATCGGAGCAGTTCTTC.

The chain recombines TRBV29-1 with TRBJ2-5; D is unclear. Germline CDR1 and CDR2: SQVTM and ANQGSEA. V was pared by 3 bases and J by 2 bases, with 7 bases between. The CDR3 length is 12 residues. CDR3: CSVDRQQETQYF. For the CDR3, the DNA is TGCAGCGTTGATAGGCAGCAAGAGACCCAGTACTTC.

There are a few counts of this clone. V usage is TRBV27 and J usage is TRBJ2-2; 10 positions agree with TRBD2. Per the germline V gene, CDR1 is MNHEY and CDR2 is SMNVEV (reference sequence). V was clipped by 4 bases and J by 2 bases; unmatched bases: 10. The length of the CDR3 is 18 residues. As DNA, the CDR3 is TGTGCCAGCAGTTCAACGACAACTAGCGGGAACAACACCGGGGAGCTGTTTTTT. It codes for CASSSTTTSGNNTGELFF.

V is TRBV29-1 and J is TRBJ1-1, with unresolved D. The CDR3 contains 9 residues. CDR1 and CDR2 from the germline V gene are SQVTM and ANQGSEA. V gave up 6 bases and J gave up 13 bases, with 12 bases separating them. This chain's CDR3 is CSVIPGGFF. Here the CDR3 DNA reads TGCAGCGTCATCCCCGGCGGTTTCTTT.

This clone was detected a few times. The J gene is TRBJ2-7, the V gene TRBV27, with D possibly being TRBD1 (6 bases). V shed 6 bases and J shed 2 bases, with 8 bases lying between them. The germline CDR1 and CDR2 sequences are MNHEY and SMNVEV (reference sequence). The CDR3 contains 12 residues. The CDR3 coding sequence is TGTGCCAGCAGCCAGGGGCCCTACGAGCAGTACTTC. Protein product: CASSQGPYEQYF.

The genes are TRBV9 and TRBJ2-6, with D maybe TRBD2 (5 bases). Trimming left V 7 bases short and J 4 bases short, with 15 bases between. Germline lookup yields CDR1 SGDLS and CDR2 YYNGEE. The length of the CDR3 is 15 residues. DNA of the CDR3: TGTGCCAGCGAGCGGTCGGGTTCGGGGGCCAACGTCCTGACTTTC. Encoded protein: CASERSGSGANVLTF. Full variable domain (rest looked up from reference TRBV9 and TRBJ2-6): DSGVTQTPKHLITATGQRVTLRCSPRSGDLSVYWYQQSLDQGLQFLIQYYNGEERAKGNILERFSAQQFPDLHSELNLSSLELGDSALYFCASERSGSGANVLTFGAGSRLTVL.